This TCR beta chain was captured by sequencing in a study of T cells in Graves' hyperthyroidism and ophthalmopathy. The J segment lost 7 bases and the V segment lost 5 bases, leaving 6 bases of the junction unmatched. Germline CDR1 is MDHEN and CDR2 is SYDVKM. The CDR3 contains 14 residues. RNA transcripts provided the source from which TCR beta CDR3 regions were amplified. HTBI primers were used for first-round RT-PCR of the TCR CDR3. TCRdb independently ran MiXCR on the multiplex PCR reads; one entry per CDR3 protein. This table has about 340,000 distinct CDR3 sequences, approximately 22% appearing once. It was considered stable Graves' hyperthyroidism when ophthalmopathy did not progress within 18 months. Findings of the study overall: Most expanded thyroid clonotypes above 0.001 also appeared in blood.

This clonotype was detected only a few times. Its antigen is still unknown. This receptor was identified in a woman in her forties or fifties with Graves' hyperthyroidism. This rearrangement joins TRBV28 to TRBJ1-5; 9 bases agree with TRBD1. Material: blood. As DNA, the CDR3 is TGTGCCAGCAGTGTCACAGGGGGCGCCCAGCCCCAGCATTTT. This gives the protein CASSVTGGAQPQHF.